This T cell receptor beta chain came from a study of cytomegalovirus exposure and HLA in healthy donors. As for the study in general: The same platform used for the 666 first-cohort repertoires was also used for the 100 to 150 validation repertoires, as a later analysis reported. Study-level points and caveats: Many donors carried some public TCRs, although rarity characterized most TCR sequences.

Per the germline V gene, CDR1 is MNHEY and CDR2 is SVGAGI. J was trimmed by 7 bases and V by 5 bases; bases with no gene match: 5. This CDR3 has 13 amino acids. The donors were part of the validation cohort of some 120 subjects. That cohort was separate from the first cohort, which comprised several hundred subjects. The repertoire was sequenced with immunoSEQ multiplex PCR; TCRdb's copy has only in-frame clones and lacks some. The sample carries approximately 180,000 clones, 80% to 90% recorded once. As for this clone: Antigen unknown.

What was sequenced was PBMCs. The chain uses TRBV6-5 and TRBJ1-2, with TRBD1 identical over 9 bases. The TCR was taken from a woman aged 25 to 39 in good health and CMV-seronegative. The CDR3 DNA sequence: TGTGCCAGCAGTCGGGACAGGGCCGGTGGCTACACCTTC. Amino acid sequence: CASSRDRAGGYTF.